A selection of T cell receptor beta chains follows, all from one sample in a study of cytotoxic CD8 clonotypes in ibrutinib-treated CLL. Measured with immunoSEQ multiplex PCR; TCRdb has only the in-frame clones, and not every one. The sample yields 330,000 or so clones, about 61% seen once. Source: PBMCs, taken after 36 months of ibrutinib treatment. The source is a human donor with chronic lymphocytic leukemia. Both conserved end residues are part of each CDR3. D genes are given only for firm matches. Some rows have no size entry. The others give once, few or many, or a class for an expanded clone.

d_call	clone_size	v_call	j_call	cdr3_length	cdr3_nt	cdr3_aa
TRBD2	-	TRBV10-1	TRBJ2-1	20	TGCGCCAGCAGTCACCCAAAAGGGACTAGCGGGAGTCCCTCCTACAATGAGCAGTTCTTC	CASSHPKGTSGSPSYNEQFF
TRBD1	-	TRBV27	TRBJ2-3	15	TGTGCCAGCAGTCCCAGGGGGAGTGTAGCAGATACGCAGTATTTT	CASSPRGSVADTQYF
TRBD2	-	TRBV7-9	TRBJ2-3	15	TGTGCCAGCAGTCCTAGCGGGGGAACCCTTTGGACGCAGTATTTT	CASSPSGGTLWTQYF
-	-	TRBV4-1	TRBJ1-2	14	TGCGCCAGCAGCTTAACCCGGGACAACTATGGCTACACCTTC	CASSLTRDNYGYTF
-	-	TRBV29-1	TRBJ2-3	12	TGCAGTGCAAGCGGGAGCACAGATACGCAGTATTTT	CSASGSTDTQYF
TRBD1	-	TRBV9	TRBJ1-6	16	TGTGCCAGCAGCGTAGCCCAGCCAGGCAGGGGGTCACCCCTCCACTTT	CASSVAQPGRGSPLHF
TRBD2	-	TRBV2	TRBJ2-1	15	TGTGCCAGCCTTAGCGGGGGAAGCTCCTACAATGAGCAGTTCTTC	CASLSGGSSYNEQFF
TRBD2	-	TRBV7-2	TRBJ2-3	18	TGTGCCAGCAGCTTAGGGCTAGCGGGAGGGCTTCCCACAGATACGCAGTATTTT	CASSLGLAGGLPTDTQYF
TRBD1	-	TRBV4-1	TRBJ1-3	19	TGCGCCAGCAGCCAAGTTGGGACAGGGGGCTGGAGCTCTGGAAACACCATATATTTT	CASSQVGTGGWSSGNTIYF
-	few	TRBV5-1	TRBJ1-2	12	TGCGCCAGCAGCTTGGGAGGGGATGGCTACACCTTC	CASSLGGDGYTF
-	once	TRBV5-1	TRBJ2-7	14	TGCGCCAGCAGCTTGGCCGCAGGGGCGGACGAGCAGTACTTC	CASSLAAGADEQYF
TRBD1	-	TRBV13	TRBJ1-2	16	TGTGCCAGCAGCCGACAGGGGGGTTCGGGGAACTATGGCTACACCTTC	CASSRQGGSGNYGYTF
-	-	TRBV27	TRBJ2-7	16	TGTGCCACCGCCGGCTCGGGCCCAGGTTTGGCCACCGAGCAGTACTTC	CATAGSGPGLATEQYF
-	-	TRBV9	TRBJ2-3	13	TGTGCCAGCAGCGTAGGAGGCTCAGATACGCAGTATTTT	CASSVGGSDTQYF
-	-	TRBV6-1	TRBJ2-1	14	TGTGCCAGCAGTGAAAAGTGGGTACACAATGAGCAGTTCTTC	CASSEKWVHNEQFF
-	-	TRBV7-8	TRBJ2-5	14	TGTGCCAGCAGCCAGAAAAGGGGAAGAGAGACCCAGTACTTC	CASSQKRGRETQYF
-	-	TRBV27	TRBJ1-4	12	TGTGCCAGTCCAGGAGAGAATGAAAAACTGTTTTTT	CASPGENEKLFF
-	-	TRBV10-3	TRBJ2-7	13	TGTGCCATCAGTGACGCGGGGGCAGACGAGCAGTACTTC	CAISDAGADEQYF
-	-	TRBV9	TRBJ2-5	14	TGTGCCAGCAGCGGATTAGGGATACAAGAGACCCAGTACTTC	CASSGLGIQETQYF
-	-	TRBV5-1	TRBJ2-3	15	TGCGCCAGCAGCTTGGAGGGCTTAGGGGCAGATACGCAGTATTTT	CASSLEGLGADTQYF
TRBD1	-	TRBV19	TRBJ1-1	14	TGTGCCAGTAGCGTGACAGGGCTGAACACTGAAGCTTTCTTT	CASSVTGLNTEAFF
-	-	TRBV5-6	TRBJ1-2	12	TGTGCCAGCAGCTTTTCCAACTATGGCTACACCTTC	CASSFSNYGYTF
TRBD1	few	TRBV10-3	TRBJ1-2	15	TGTGCCATCAGTGCGACAGGGGGAGTGGGCTATGGCTACACCTTC	CAISATGGVGYGYTF
-	-	TRBV10-3	TRBJ2-7	14	TGTGCCATCAGTCCGAGTAGACTTCGGTACGAGCAGTACTTC	CAISPSRLRYEQYF